This passage covers 21 T cell receptor beta chains from one sample sequenced in a study of shared clonotypes between healthy human individuals. Clones were read by immunoSEQ multiplex PCR, and TCRdb kept only the in-frame ones, dropping some. There are around 560,000 clones in the sample; 85% to 95% occur only once, and approximately 0.11% lies in the top ten. In the naive CD8 group, cells lacked CD45RO and were positively selected for CCR7, so terminally differentiated effector memory CD45RA+ cells were left out. The specimen was naive CD8+ T cells sorted from blood. The receptors originated from a woman aged 25 to 45 in good health.

This chain joins TRBV9 and TRBJ2-1; D is ambiguous. The V end was cut by 5 bases, the J end by 0 bases, with 12 bases between. Germline values: CDR1 SGDLS, CDR2 YYNGEE. This CDR3 is built from 15 residues. Written as DNA, the CDR3 is TGTGCCAGCAGTCTCGACGCCAGCTCCTACAATGAGCAGTTCTTC. It yields the protein CASSLDASSYNEQFF.

Of note for this clone: The sample holds other DNA sequences that translate to the same CDR3. This chain connects TRBV28 to TRBJ1-3; D remains ambiguous. Germline CDR1 is MDHEN and CDR2 is SYDVKM. With 3 bases removed from V and 0 bases from J, the gap between germline ends came to 9 bases. The CDR3 is 15 amino acids. This chain's CDR3 is CASSLPRSSGNTIYF. In DNA form, the CDR3 reads TGTGCCAGCAGTTTGCCCCGGAGCTCTGGAAACACCATATATTTT.

The V call is TRBV5-8, the J call TRBJ2-3; 7 bases agree with TRBD1. From germline, CDR1 is SGHTS and CDR2 YDEGEE. V gave up 4 bases and J gave up 0 bases; unmatched junction bases: 5. This CDR3 has 15 amino acids. In DNA, the CDR3 is TGTGCCAGCAGCGATGGGACAGCTAGCACAGATACGCAGTATTTT. It yields the protein CASSDGTASTDTQYF.

The chain has TRBV25-1 and TRBJ2-4; unclear D gene. The CDR3 has 16 amino acids. Trimming stripped 0 bases from V and 0 bases from J, with 9 bases between. The germline gives CDR1 MGHDK, CDR2 SYGVNS. CDR3 DNA: TGTGCCAGCAGTGAATACGAATCAGGAGCCAAAAACATTCAGTACTTC. Amino acid sequence: CASSEYESGAKNIQYF.

This clone came up once. CDR3 residues: CAISPRTSGIGETQYF. The CDR3 DNA is TGTGCCATCAGTCCCCGGACTAGCGGGATAGGGGAGACCCAGTACTTC. The rearrangement links TRBV10-3 to TRBJ2-5; 12 bases are shared with TRBD2. The germline CDR1 and CDR2 sequences are ENHRY and SYGVKD. V was clipped by 5 bases and J by 5 bases; unmatched bases: 9. The CDR3 is 16 residues long.

The V and J genes are TRBV19 and TRBJ1-1; D remains ambiguous. CDR1 LNHDA and CDR2 SQIVND come from the germline V gene (reference sequence). This CDR3 has 15 residues. V gave up 1 base and J gave up 1 base, with 10 bases separating them. CDR3 sequence (DNA): TGTGCCAGTAGTATAGTTCCAGGCCCGAACACTGAAGCTTTCTTT. Translating gives CASSIVPGPNTEAFF.

The chain is built from TRBV11-2 and TRBJ2-1, with TRBD1 matching 9 bases. The CDR3 extends over 16 amino acids. Trimming at V came to 5 bases and at J to 0 bases, leaving 5 bases not matched to a gene. Per germline, CDR1 SGHAT and CDR2 FQNNGV. The CDR3 DNA reads TGTGCCAGCAGCATTGGGACAGGGAGCTCCTACAATGAGCAGTTCTTC. Residues: CASSIGTGSSYNEQFF.

The chain joins TRBV27 to TRBJ1-5; D is perhaps TRBD1 (6 bases). Per the germline V gene, CDR1 is MNHEY and CDR2 is SMNVEV (reference sequence). This CDR3 has 15 amino acids. The V end was cut by 4 bases, the J end by 1 base, with 11 bases between. The CDR3 DNA sequence: TGTGCCAGCAGTTCCCAGGGGTCAAGCAATCAGCCCCAGCATTTT. Its translation: CASSSQGSSNQPQHF.

In the case of this clone: The same CDR3 arises from other DNA sequences in this sample as well. This rearrangement joins TRBV27 to TRBJ1-1, with 10 bases identical to TRBD1. The J segment lost 4 bases and the V segment lost 3 bases, leaving 2 bases of the junction unmatched. The CDR3 covers 14 residues. In germline, CDR1 is MNHEY, CDR2 SMNVEV (reference sequence). The CDR3 loop reads CASSLTGGRTEAFF. As DNA, the CDR3 is TGTGCCAGCAGTTTGACAGGGGGCCGCACTGAAGCTTTCTTT.

The chain combines TRBV7-9 with TRBJ2-7; 12 positions match TRBD2. Germline assignment: CDR1 SEHNR and CDR2 FQNEAQ (reference sequence). The CDR3 length is 16 residues. Trimming cost V 3 bases and J 1 base; bases outside gene matches: 4. Written as DNA, the CDR3 is TGTGCCAGCAGCTTGGCCGGGACTAGCGGGTCCTACGAGCAGTACTTC. Protein: CASSLAGTSGSYEQYF.

The V call is TRBV5-1, the J call TRBJ2-5, with TRBD1 matching 8 bases. CDR1 and CDR2 from the germline V gene are SGHRS and YFSETQ. The CDR3 is 15 amino acids. J lost 2 bases, V lost 4 bases, and 7 bases had no gene match. The CDR3 spells CASSRERQGQETQYF. As DNA, the CDR3 is TGCGCCAGCAGCCGGGAAAGACAGGGGCAAGAGACCCAGTACTTC.

The rearrangement uses TRBV2 and TRBJ1-1, with TRBD1 as a possible D gene (5 bases). The length of the CDR3 is 15 residues. V gave up 4 bases and J gave up 4 bases, with 16 bases separating them. CDR1 SNHLY and CDR2 FYNNEI come from the germline V gene. This chain's CDR3 is CASSAYPTGSTEAFF. In nucleotides, the CDR3 is TGTGCCAGCAGTGCATACCCCACAGGATCCACTGAAGCTTTCTTT.

The chain has TRBV19 and TRBJ2-3, with D perhaps TRBD1 or TRBD2 (5 bases each). The CDR3 is 15 residues long. Per germline, CDR1 LNHDA and CDR2 SQIVND (reference sequence). Trimming stripped 5 bases from V and 1 base from J, with 13 bases between. CDR3 in DNA: TGTGCCAGTAGTTTCTGGGGGAGCGGCACAGATACGCAGTATTTT. Protein sequence: CASSFWGSGTDTQYF.

The chain combines TRBV27 with TRBJ2-2; D gene uncertain. This CDR3 comprises 14 residues. The germline CDR1 and CDR2 sequences are MNHEY and SMNVEV (reference sequence). V gave up 6 bases and J gave up 7 bases, with 15 bases separating them. The CDR3 bases are TGTGCCAGCAGAAACCACAAGTCTGGCGGGGAGCTGTTTTTT. Its protein product is CASRNHKSGGELFF.

The chain joins TRBV29-1 to TRBJ2-1; D is unclear. The CDR3 runs to 13 residues. Germline V gene data show CDR1 as SQVTM and CDR2 as ANQGSEA. V dropped 3 bases and J dropped 9 bases, with 15 bases sitting between them. CDR3 DNA: TGCAGCGTTGAGGGCCGGTTGGGTGGTGAGCAGTTCTTC. Translation: CSVEGRLGGEQFF.

CDR3 DNA: TGTGCCAGCAGCCCCGTAGGTCGGCTAGCGGAGACCCAGTACTTC. This encodes CASSPVGRLAETQYF. V gene TRBV7-6 combines with J gene TRBJ2-5, with D maybe TRBD2 (6 bases). The germline V gene has CDR1 SGHVS and CDR2 FNYEAQ. The CDR3 length is 15 residues. Trimming cost V 5 bases and J 5 bases, with 18 bases left between them.

The chain has TRBV7-9 and TRBJ2-7, with a tentative D call TRBD2 (5 bases). The CDR3 has 17 residues. Germline V gene lookup returns CDR1 SEHNR and CDR2 FQNEAQ (reference sequence). Trimming stripped 5 bases from V and 0 bases from J, with 20 bases between. The CDR3 DNA reads TGTGCCAGCAGCGGACTCCCGACCGACGCGACCTCCTACGAGCAGTACTTC. Amino acid sequence: CASSGLPTDATSYEQYF. The whole variable domain, remainder taken from reference TRBV7-9 and TRBJ2-7, is DTGVSQNPRHKITKRGQNVTFRCDPISEHNRLYWYRQTLGQGPEFLTYFQNEAQLEKSRLLSDRFSAERPKGSFSTLEIQRTEQGDSAMYLCASSGLPTDATSYEQYFGPGTRLTVT.

The V call is TRBV28, the J call TRBJ1-1, with D possibly TRBD1 on 6 matching bases. Per germline, CDR1 MDHEN and CDR2 SYDVKM. Trimming cost V 4 bases and J 4 bases, with 16 bases left between them. This CDR3 has 15 residues. The CDR3 spells CASSSMKEGGTEAFF. The CDR3 DNA reads TGTGCCAGCAGTTCGATGAAGGAAGGGGGCACTGAAGCTTTCTTT.

V gene TRBV2 combines with J gene TRBJ2-3, with 7 bases identical to TRBD1. Germline CDR1 and CDR2: SNHLY and FYNNEI. The CDR3 totals 10 residues. The V gene end was trimmed by 10 bases and the J gene end by 6 bases; junction bases not matched to a gene: 1. The CDR3 DNA reads TGTGCCATCAGGGGGGATACGCAGTATTTT. This encodes CAIRGDTQYF. The full variable domain, its missing parts supplied by reference TRBV2 and TRBJ2-3, is EPEVTQTPSHQVTQMGQEVILRCVPISNHLYFYWYRQILGQKVEFLVSFYNNEISEKSEIFDDQFSVERPDGSNFTLKIRSTKLEDSAMYFCAIRGDTQYFGPGTRLTVL.

The chain uses TRBV15 and TRBJ2-7; D might be TRBD1 or TRBD2, each matching 5 bases. Trimming removed 7 bases from V and 7 bases from J, with 26 bases in between. The CDR3 runs 16 residues. The germline CDR1 and CDR2 sequences are LNHNV and YYDKDF (reference sequence). The CDR3 coding sequence is TGTGCCACCATGGAAGCTATAGGGACGGAGGTGGGAGAGCAGTACTTC. Amino acid sequence: CATMEAIGTEVGEQYF.

V usage is TRBV28 and J usage is TRBJ2-5; D uncertain. The J call may be in error: the DNA end matches TRBJ2-7 better. The CDR3 length is 14 residues. Per germline, CDR1 MDHEN and CDR2 SYDVKM. CDR3 sequence reads: CASSLGQVGYEQYF. The CDR3 DNA follows: TGTGCCAGCAGTTTAGGGCAGGTTGGGTACGAGCAGTACTTC.